This section outlines one TCR beta chain sequence together with its context. The data were obtained in a study of blood T cell repertoires in COVID-19. About the study: The United States, Italy and Spain were the sources of the acute and convalescent COVID-19 samples. Nucleic acid was either cDNA or gDNA, and it came from T cells, B-cell-depleted T cells, or PBMCs.

Under the authors' procedure: Estimation of nucleated cell counts was performed using reference gene primer amplification. Profiled with immunoSEQ multiplex PCR; TCRdb holds only in-frame clones, not every one. The D gene and trimming were derived from the DNA, and the V and J assignments and clone size from that table. Counted here are around 500,000 clones, roughly 85% occurring once; the ten biggest clones make up more than 3%. The V and J ends lost 4 bases and 7 bases respectively, with 11 bases between them. The CDR3 length is 12 residues. Germline V CDR1 and CDR2: SGHRS, YFSETQ. The genes are TRBV5-1 and TRBJ1-1, with TRBD1 as a possible D gene (5 bases). This TCR derives from a human donor in a cohort sampled during active COVID-19. Material: peripheral blood. Written as DNA, the CDR3 is TGCGCCAGCAGCCGAGGGGACTTTGAAGCTTTCTTT. The encoded protein is CASSRGDFEAFF.